The 6 T cell receptor beta chains listed next were all sequenced from one sample in a study of T cells in Graves' hyperthyroidism and ophthalmopathy. Template material for amplifying TCR beta CDR3 regions consisted of RNA transcripts. When the TCR CDR3 underwent first-round RT-PCR, the HTBI primer set was used. One entry per CDR3 protein, called by TCRdb with MiXCR from the multiplex PCR reads. The data hold fewer than 450,000 distinct CDR3 sequences, with roughly 15% observed a single time. Sequenced sample: blood. These receptors all come from a woman aged 30 to 39 with Graves' hyperthyroidism that later progressed to Graves' ophthalmopathy.

This clonotype appeared many times. The rearrangement links TRBV3-1 to TRBJ2-3, with D possibly being TRBD1 (5 bases). The germline V and J ends were trimmed by 4 bases and 2 bases, with 7 bases remaining between them. Germline V gives CDR1 LGHDT, CDR2 YNNKEL (reference sequence). The CDR3 is 13 amino acids. CDR3 DNA sequence: TGTGCCAGCAGCCCGACAGTCACAGATACGCAGTATTTT. It yields the protein CASSPTVTDTQYF.

This clonotype came up many times. This rearrangement joins TRBV28 to TRBJ2-5; 8 bases are a match to TRBD2. From germline, CDR1 is MDHEN and CDR2 SYDVKM. The CDR3 is made up of 15 amino acids. J gave up 1 base and V 6 bases, and 7 bases lay outside the gene matches. CDR3 loop: CASRVTSGFQETQYF. In DNA, the CDR3 is TGTGCCAGCAGGGTCACTAGCGGATTCCAAGAGACCCAGTACTTC.

Ten or more counts support this clonotype. The rearrangement joins TRBV20-1 to TRBJ2-3; the D call may be TRBD1 or TRBD2 (5 bases each). The CDR3 extends over 15 amino acids. Germline loops: CDR1 DFQATT, CDR2 SNEGSKA (reference sequence). Trimming stripped 1 base from V and 2 bases from J, with 13 bases between. The CDR3 region has the DNA TGCAGTGCTAGAGTTCGGGGCAGTTTCACAGATACGCAGTATTTT. Protein product: CSARVRGSFTDTQYF.

This clonotype has a count of ten or more. V and J are TRBV29-1 and TRBJ2-7; 9 bases map to TRBD1. This CDR3 comprises 12 residues. Germline V gene data show CDR1 as SQVTM and CDR2 as ANQGSEA. The V segment lost 6 bases and the J segment 2 bases; nucleotides outside the gene matches: 2. This chain's CDR3 is CSVWDRAYEQYF. The DNA for the CDR3 is TGCAGCGTGTGGGACAGGGCCTACGAGCAGTACTTC.

This chain uses TRBV12-5 with TRBJ1-3, with TRBD1 matching over 9 bases. With 5 bases clipped from V and 4 bases from J, the junction kept 3 bases outside the gene matches. Germline V lookup: CDR1 LGHNT, CDR2 FRNRAP. The CDR3 length is 14 residues. The CDR3 is CASGPGTGGNTIYF. The CDR3 DNA reads TGTGCTAGTGGTCCCGGGACAGGGGGAAACACCATATATTTT.

In this sample, this clonotype turned up many times. The V call is TRBV5-1, the J call TRBJ2-5; D not resolved. Deletions cut 3 bases from V and 3 bases from J, with 3 bases between. The CDR3 is 11 amino acids. From germline, CDR1 is SGHRS and CDR2 YFSETQ. CDR3 DNA sequence: TGCGCCAGCAGCTGGGAAGAGACCCAGTACTTC. As protein: CASSWEETQYF.